This TCR beta chain was sequenced for a study of blood T cells in healthy people across ages. The use of a sample-barcoded 5' primer and a J-beta primer mix characterized a second PCR of 7 to 11 cycles. MiXCR, run by TCRdb on the 5' RACE reads, gives a single entry per CDR3 protein. In the table there are around 1,500,000 distinct CDR3 sequences, 42% of which are singletons. Germline V gene lookup returns CDR1 MNHEY and CDR2 SVGAGI. The CDR3 loop spans 15 amino acids. Per individual sample, total RNA of at least 6 micrograms was extracted. J is TRBJ2-4 and V is TRBV6-5, with 8 bases lining up with TRBD1. Near its end, the DNA agrees better with TRBJ2-7, so the J call may be wrong. The sequencing input was blood. This receptor was identified in a woman under 30 in good health. For the CDR3, the DNA is TGTGCCAGCAGTTACACCCGACAGGGGCCCTACGAGCAGTACTTC. This gives the protein CASSYTRQGPYEQYF.